This entry concerns a single T cell receptor (beta chain). Its antigen is unidentified. The data were obtained in a study of cytomegalovirus exposure and HLA in healthy donors. General observations from the study: The authors enumerated 180 or so TCR beta chains as linked to cytomegalovirus.

Between the trimmed V and J ends, which lost 7 bases and 2 bases, there was a span of 12 bases. This CDR3 has 14 residues. Germline CDR1 LNHDA, CDR2 SQIVND (reference sequence). While unrecorded immune exposures were likely, the donors were nominally healthy when sampled. The study ran its PCR with 60 Vbeta and 13 Jbeta primers. This table comes from immunoSEQ multiplex PCR, and its TCRdb copy is limited to in-frame clones, with some not included. The table includes roughly 90,000 clones, over 65% detected once. The chain uses TRBV19 and TRBJ2-1; D is possibly TRBD2 (6 bases). The receptor was derived from a woman aged 40 to 50 in good health and CMV-seropositive. The sequencing sample was made of PBMCs. CDR3 nucleotides: TGTGCCAGTAAGTACCGGGAGCCCTACAATGAGCAGTTCTTC. It specifies CASKYREPYNEQFF.